The next 17 T cell receptor beta chains were all read from a single sample in a study of cytomegalovirus exposure and HLA in healthy donors. Clones were sequenced by immunoSEQ multiplex PCR, and TCRdb holds only the in-frame ones, with some missing. The profile covers more than 85,000 clones, with about 94% appearing a single time and 0.85% to 0.95% taken by the ten largest. Input material: PBMCs. All receptors come from a woman aged 18-29 years in good health and CMV-seronegative.

This chain uses TRBV27 with TRBJ2-2, with a weak D call TRBD2 (5 bases). This CDR3 has 16 amino acids. CDR1 and CDR2 (germline): MNHEY, SMNVEV (reference sequence). Trimming shortened V by 0 bases and J by 6 bases, and 14 bases separated the two germline ends. The CDR3 DNA reads as TGTGCCAGCAGTTTATCGAACGGGGAGAGAGCCGGGGAGCTGTTTTTT. It specifies CASSLSNGERAGELFF.

V is TRBV10-2 and J is TRBJ1-5, with D possibly TRBD1 on 5 matching bases. Trimming shortened V by 9 bases and J by 4 bases, and 19 bases separated the two germline ends. The V gene's germline CDR1 is WSHSY and CDR2 SAAADI. The CDR3 spans 15 residues. The CDR3 region has the DNA TGCGCCAGTACCCTCGGGGGGGATGGGAATCAGCCCCAGCATTTT. Amino acid sequence: CASTLGGDGNQPQHF.

This chain uses TRBV9 with TRBJ1-2, with D unresolved. Germline CDR1 reads SGDLS; CDR2 reads YYNGEE. V was pared by 3 bases and J by 12 bases, with 18 bases between. This CDR3 is built from 13 residues. The CDR3 sequence: CASSAEGWAWHTF. The CDR3 bases are TGTGCCAGCAGCGCCGAGGGTTGGGCCTGGCACACCTTC.

The chain joins TRBV2 to TRBJ2-1; tentative D call: TRBD1 (5 bases). Germline-derived CDR1 and CDR2 are SNHLY and FYNNEI. The CDR3 extends over 15 amino acids. Trimming took off 5 bases at V and 0 bases at J, with 11 bases between the two ends. The DNA for the CDR3 is TGTGCCAGCAGTAAGACAGAGAGCTCCTACAATGAGCAGTTCTTC. Its translation: CASSKTESSYNEQFF.

The CDR3 spells CASMPDPQGYHTEAFF. DNA for the CDR3: TGTGCCAGCATGCCCGACCCACAGGGGTATCACACTGAAGCTTTCTTT. The rearrangement uses TRBV7-6 and TRBJ1-1; 7 bases are a match to TRBD1. CDR3 length equals 16 residues. Germline V gene data show CDR1 as SGHVS and CDR2 as FNYEAQ. Trimming at V came to 7 bases and at J to 3 bases, leaving 14 bases not matched to a gene.

This clone was detected once. A junction end diverges from the germline sequence, so it may reflect a read error. The chain uses TRBV7-7 and TRBJ2-3; D is possibly TRBD1 (6 bases). Germline CDR1 and CDR2: SSHAT and FNYEAQ (reference sequence). The CDR3 runs 15 residues. The CDR3 DNA is TGTGCTAGCAGCCCAGGGGCACCTAGCACAGATACGCAGTATTTT. Translation: CASSPGAPSTDTQYF. Using reference TRBV7-7 and TRBJ2-3 for the parts outside the CDR3, the full variable domain is GAGVSQSPRYKVTKRGQDVTLRCDPISSHATLYWYQQALGQGPEFLTYFNYEAQPDKSGLPSDRFSAERPEGSISTLTIQRTEQRDSAMYRCASSPGAPSTDTQYFGPGTRLTVL.

V gene TRBV5-6 combines with J gene TRBJ2-7; TRBD1 matches 9 bases. V gave up 7 bases and J gave up 3 bases; unmatched junction bases: 5. Looked up from germline, CDR1 is SGHDT and CDR2 is YYEEEE. The CDR3 extends over 13 amino acids. CDR3 DNA sequence: TGTGCCAGCGCTCAGGACAGGGGCTACGAGCAGTACTTC. Translating it yields CASAQDRGYEQYF. The whole variable domain, filled in from reference TRBV5-6 and TRBJ2-7, reads DAGVTQSPTHLIKTRGQQVTLRCSPKSGHDTVSWYQQALGQGPQFIFQYYEEEERQRGNFPDRFSGHQFPNYSSELNVNALLLGDSALYLCASAQDRGYEQYFGPGTRLTVT.

The genes are TRBV9 and TRBJ2-2, with 7 bases that match TRBD1. V shed 3 bases and J 5 bases; nucleotides not matched to a gene: 10. The CDR3 sequence is 16 residues long. CDR1 SGDLS and CDR2 YYNGEE come from the germline V gene. The chain's CDR3 is CASSATGISSTGELFF. CDR3 bases: TGTGCCAGCAGCGCGACAGGGATATCGAGTACCGGGGAGCTGTTTTTT.

This clone was observed once. The chain links TRBV7-8 to TRBJ2-2; 10 bases match TRBD2. CDR1 is SGHVS, CDR2 FQNEAQ, per germline. This CDR3 is built from 16 residues. V lost 5 bases, J lost 1 base, and 4 bases stayed unmatched. The CDR3 nucleotides are TGTGCCAGCAGCACCCGACTAGCGGGGAACACCGGGGAGCTGTTTTTT. Its protein product is CASSTRLAGNTGELFF.

The V gene is TRBV6-6, the J gene TRBJ1-3; D may be TRBD1 (6 bases). This CDR3 region has 15 residues. Trimming left V 5 bases short and J 0 bases short, with 11 bases between. Germline assignment: CDR1 MNHNY and CDR2 SVGAGI (reference sequence). The CDR3: CASSRDTYSGNTIYF. CDR3 sequence (DNA): TGTGCCAGCAGTCGGGACACATACTCTGGAAACACCATATATTTT.

V is TRBV25-1 and J is TRBJ2-3; D gene ambiguous. The V end was cut by 2 bases, the J end by 0 bases, with 3 bases between. Germline V CDR1 and CDR2: MGHDK, SYGVNS. The CDR3 is 13 residues long. CDR3 region: CASSEPSTDTQYF. CDR3 in DNA: TGTGCCAGCAGTGAACCTAGCACAGATACGCAGTATTTT. The full variable domain, its missing parts supplied by reference TRBV25-1 and TRBJ2-3, is EADIYQTPRYLVIGTGKKITLECSQTMGHDKMYWYQQDPGMELHLIHYSYGVNSTEKGDLSSESTVSRIRTEHFPLTLESARPSHTSQYLCASSEPSTDTQYFGPGTRLTVL.

CDR3 amino acids: CASSLGTLILARGVTEAFF. CDR3 in DNA: TGTGCCAGCAGCTTGGGGACCCTTATCCTGGCCAGGGGTGTCACTGAAGCTTTCTTT. The V call is TRBV5-4, the J call TRBJ1-1; possibly TRBD1 for D (6 bases). This CDR3 is built from 19 residues. From germline, CDR1 is SGHNT and CDR2 YYREEE (reference sequence). V lost 0 bases and J 4 bases, leaving 25 bases between the germline ends.

CDR3 residues: CASSPGLKSADTQYF. In DNA, the CDR3 is TGTGCCAGCAGCCCGGGACTGAAATCTGCAGATACGCAGTATTTT. The chain couples TRBV6-1 to TRBJ2-3, with D possibly TRBD2 on 6 matching bases. V gave up 6 bases and J gave up 4 bases, with 17 bases separating them. The CDR3 consists of 15 residues. Germline V CDR1 and CDR2: MNHNS, SASEGT.

The rearrangement uses TRBV10-3 and TRBJ2-3; 11 positions match TRBD2. This CDR3 has 16 amino acids. Germline V gene data show CDR1 as ENHRY and CDR2 as SYGVKD. V lost 2 bases and J lost 4; bases outside the gene matches: 5. CDR3 nucleotides: TGTGCCATCAGTGAGCGACTAGCGGGACCCGCAGATACGCAGTATTTT. Protein: CAISERLAGPADTQYF.

The gene calls are TRBV9 and TRBJ2-5; the match to TRBD2 covers 8 bases. The ends lost 0 bases at V and 1 base at J; junction bases unmatched: 8. In germline, CDR1 is SGDLS, CDR2 YYNGEE. The CDR3 is 17 residues long. DNA of the CDR3: TGTGCCAGCAGCGTAGGCTGGGGCGGGGGGCGCCAAGAGACCCAGTACTTC. Amino acids: CASSVGWGGGRQETQYF.

V and J are TRBV6-1 and TRBJ2-3; TRBD1 aligns across 8 bases. The V gene's germline CDR1 is MNHNS and CDR2 SASEGT. This CDR3 spans 15 amino acids. With 1 base clipped from V and 1 base from J, the junction kept 1 base outside the gene matches. The CDR3 region has the DNA TGTGCCAGCAGTGAAGTGACAGGGGGCACAGATACGCAGTATTTT. Translation: CASSEVTGGTDTQYF.

The rearrangement joins TRBV5-4 to TRBJ2-2, with a tentative D call TRBD1 (6 bases). V was cut by 4 bases and J by 3 bases, with 13 bases left in between. The length of the CDR3 is 15 residues. From germline, CDR1 is SGHNT and CDR2 YYREEE (reference sequence). The CDR3 DNA is TGTGCCAGCAGCGTGGACAGCCAGTACACCGGGGAGCTGTTTTTT. It is translated as CASSVDSQYTGELFF.